Presented here are 23 T cell receptor beta chains from one specimen sequenced in a study of OX40 agonist ivuxolimab in advanced cancers. This table comes from immunoSEQ multiplex PCR, and its TCRdb copy is limited to in-frame clones, with some not included. Counted here are around 55,000 clones, approximately 86% occurring once; the ten biggest clones make up about an eighth. The sample was CD4+ or CD8+ T cells sorted from blood, taken in a trial of the OX40 agonist ivuxolimab. The receptor source for this set is an adult with an advanced solid tumor such as melanoma, head and neck, liver or kidney cancer.

The chain is built from TRBV9 and TRBJ1-6; TRBD1 aligns across 9 bases. Germline CDR1 is SGDLS and CDR2 is YYNGEE. V trimming: 4 bases; J trimming: 10 bases; junction bases outside the gene matches: 9. The CDR3 is made up of 15 amino acids. As DNA, the CDR3 is TGTGCCAGCAGCAACCCCGGGACAGGGTGGTCACCCCTCCACTTT. This codes for CASSNPGTGWSPLHF. The complete variable domain, with remaining parts taken from reference TRBV9 and TRBJ1-6, reads DSGVTQTPKHLITATGQRVTLRCSPRSGDLSVYWYQQSLDQGLQFLIQYYNGEERAKGNILERFSAQQFPDLHSELNLSSLELGDSALYFCASSNPGTGWSPLHFGNGTRLTVT.

V usage is TRBV7-8 and J usage is TRBJ1-2; 7 positions agree with TRBD1. Germline V CDR1 and CDR2: SGHVS, FQNEAQ. CDR3 length equals 14 residues. V trimming: 8 bases; J trimming: 3 bases; junction bases outside the gene matches: 9. DNA of the CDR3: TGTGCCAGCTCTGCCACAGGGGACTACTATGGCTACACCTTC. It is translated as CASSATGDYYGYTF.

The V gene is TRBV6-6, the J gene TRBJ2-7; a weak D match, TRBD2 (7 bases). CDR1 and CDR2 (germline): MNHNY, SVGAGI (reference sequence). Deletions cut 6 bases from V and 11 bases from J, with 14 bases between. The CDR3 runs 11 residues. Here the CDR3 reads CASREGGSEYF. Written as DNA, the CDR3 is TGTGCCAGCAGGGAGGGGGGGAGTGAGTACTTC.

The DNA of the CDR3 is TGTGCCAGCAGTCAATTTAGGTCGGGGACAGGGTTTTACGAGCAGTACTTC. This encodes CASSQFRSGTGFYEQYF. The chain employs TRBV27 and TRBJ2-7, with 9 bases aligning to TRBD1. With 5 bases clipped from V and 4 bases from J, the junction kept 15 bases outside the gene matches. The CDR3 has 17 amino acids. CDR1 is MNHEY and CDR2 is SMNVEV in the germline V gene (reference sequence).

The chain uses TRBV25-1 and TRBJ2-1; D gene unclear. CDR1 is MGHDK, CDR2 SYGVNS, per germline. The CDR3 is made up of 13 amino acids. Trimming removed 2 bases from V and 8 bases from J, with 10 bases in between. The CDR3 DNA reads as TGTGCCAGCAGTGAACCAATGCGACATGAGCAGTTCTTC. It codes for CASSEPMRHEQFF.

This chain links TRBV28 with TRBJ2-7, with 13 nucleotides matching TRBD2. Germline CDR1 is MDHEN and CDR2 is SYDVKM. V was pared by 3 bases and J by 9 bases, with 17 bases of the junction left unmatched. This CDR3 region has 18 residues. CDR3 nucleotide sequence: TGTGCCAGCAGTTTCCTCGGGACTAGCGGGGTCCCCGGGGCGCGGCAGTACTTC. This encodes CASSFLGTSGVPGARQYF.

The genes are TRBV27 and TRBJ1-5; D might be TRBD1 (6 bases). The germline gives CDR1 MNHEY, CDR2 SMNVEV (reference sequence). The ends were cut back, 2 bases at V and 4 bases at J, with 15 bases in the middle. This CDR3 comprises 16 residues. The CDR3 nucleotides read TGTGCCAGCAGTTTAGGAGTAGCCAGGGGTAATCAGCCCCAGCATTTT. Amino acid sequence: CASSLGVARGNQPQHF.

The rearrangement links TRBV19 to TRBJ1-2; possible D gene TRBD1, 6 bases. Trimming pared 3 bases from V and 6 bases from J, leaving 17 bases between. Per germline, CDR1 LNHDA and CDR2 SQIVND (reference sequence). The CDR3 is made up of 15 amino acids. For the CDR3, the DNA is TGTGCCAGTAGTATCCCTCAGGGGCTAACTGATGGCTACACCTTC. It specifies CASSIPQGLTDGYTF.

CDR3 sequence reads: CASSYDGISQPQHF. In DNA form, the CDR3 reads TGTGCCAGCAGCTACGACGGGATAAGTCAGCCCCAGCATTTT. This chain joins TRBV27 and TRBJ1-5, with unresolved D. The germline V gene has CDR1 MNHEY and CDR2 SMNVEV (reference sequence). The ends were cut back, 6 bases at V and 6 bases at J, with 15 bases in the middle. The CDR3 length is 14 residues.

V gene TRBV5-1 combines with J gene TRBJ2-7; maybe TRBD2 (6 bases). The CDR3 is 14 amino acids. The V end lost 3 bases, the J end lost 3 bases, and 13 bases lay between the germline ends. CDR1 and CDR2 from the germline V gene are SGHRS and YFSETQ. CDR3 DNA: TGCGCCAGCAGCTCCGGGACTCTGGGCTACGAGCAGTACTTC. The encoded protein is CASSSGTLGYEQYF.

V and J are TRBV5-4 and TRBJ1-1; D unresolved. This CDR3 is 11 amino acids long. V lost 0 bases to trimming and J lost 8 bases, with 5 bases between them. The germline CDR1 and CDR2 sequences are SGHNT and YYREEE (reference sequence). CDR3 region: CASSLDMEAFF. The CDR3 region has the DNA TGTGCCAGCAGCTTGGACATGGAAGCTTTCTTT.

This rearrangement joins TRBV19 to TRBJ2-7; the D is unclear. The germline V and J ends were trimmed by 4 bases and 4 bases, with 8 bases remaining between them. The V gene's germline CDR1 is LNHDA and CDR2 SQIVND (reference sequence). The CDR3 contains 12 residues. The CDR3 nucleotides are TGTGCCAGTAGTACGGCAGCATACGAGCAGTACTTC. Its translation is CASSTAAYEQYF.

The chain is built from TRBV2 and TRBJ1-5; 10 bases are shared with TRBD1. Germline trimming cut 6 bases from V and 6 bases from J; bases unmatched to any gene: 8. CDR1 is SNHLY, CDR2 FYNNEI, per germline. This CDR3 contains 15 residues. The CDR3 reads CASRVGTGVSQPQHF. The DNA of the CDR3 is TGTGCCAGCAGGGTCGGGACAGGGGTTAGTCAGCCCCAGCATTTT.

The chain recombines TRBV4-3 with TRBJ1-1; D is perhaps TRBD1 (5 bases). V shed 1 base and J shed 10 bases, with 16 bases lying between them. The CDR3 length is 14 residues. CDR1 and CDR2 from the germline V gene are LGHNA and YSLEER. For the CDR3, the DNA is TGCGCCAGCAGCCAAGGTTTGGGCGGGACGGCAGCTTTCTTT. Its translation is CASSQGLGGTAAFF.

As DNA, the CDR3 is TGTGCCAGCAGCTTACTTACTGATAGGGTGAATGAGCAGTTCTTC. Protein sequence: CASSLLTDRVNEQFF. The chain uses TRBV7-6 and TRBJ2-1; the D is unclear. Trimming stripped 2 bases from V and 7 bases from J, with 15 bases between. The CDR3 has 15 residues. Germline CDR1 reads SGHVS; CDR2 reads FNYEAQ.

The rearrangement uses TRBV27 and TRBJ1-1; no clear D gene. Germline values: CDR1 MNHEY, CDR2 SMNVEV (reference sequence). This CDR3 comprises 14 residues. The ends were cut back, 2 bases at V and 4 bases at J, with 11 bases in the middle. This CDR3 is CASSLENGSTEAFF. Written as DNA, the CDR3 is TGTGCCAGCAGTTTAGAAAACGGTAGCACTGAAGCTTTCTTT.

The CDR3, as DNA: TGTGCCAGCAGCGTGGTGTCGGGGGCTGGAAACACCATATATTTT. Translated: CASSVVSGAGNTIYF. The chain uses TRBV9 and TRBJ1-3, with a weak D call TRBD1 (5 bases). The CDR3 runs to 15 residues. Trimming took 2 bases from V and 2 from J, leaving 11 bases between them. Germline V lookup: CDR1 SGDLS, CDR2 YYNGEE.

The chain is built from TRBV15 and TRBJ2-7; TRBD2 matches 7 bases. From germline, CDR1 is LNHNV and CDR2 YYDKDF (reference sequence). The V gene end was trimmed by 0 bases and the J gene end by 2 bases; junction bases not matched to a gene: 7. The CDR3 is 16 amino acids. The CDR3, as DNA: TGTGCCACCAGCAGAGAGGGGGGGACGGGGCCCTACGAGCAGTACTTC. This codes for CATSREGGTGPYEQYF.

The chain recombines TRBV4-2 with TRBJ1-2; TRBD1 might be the D (6 bases). Germline V gene lookup returns CDR1 LGHNA and CDR2 YNFKEQ. This CDR3 spans 16 amino acids. V lost 4 bases, J lost 2 bases, and 17 bases lay in between. The DNA for the CDR3 is TGTGCCAGCAGCCTACTACAGGGCTATGGAAACTATGGCTACACCTTC. Its translation: CASSLLQGYGNYGYTF.

The V gene is TRBV4-3, the J gene TRBJ1-3; D is unresolved. Germline assignment: CDR1 LGHNA and CDR2 YSLEER. The CDR3 is made up of 16 amino acids. Trimming shortened V by 2 bases and J by 4 bases, and 15 bases separated the two germline ends. The CDR3 protein is CASSQLTELGGNTIYF. The CDR3 DNA is TGCGCCAGCAGCCAACTTACAGAATTGGGGGGAAACACCATATATTTT.

CDR3 protein: CASSFHPAATGEHEKLFF. CDR3 DNA sequence: TGTGCCAGCAGTTTCCATCCCGCAGCGACAGGGGAACACGAAAAACTGTTTTTT. The V and J genes are TRBV27 and TRBJ1-4, with 8 bases identical to TRBD1. This CDR3 region has 18 residues. J was trimmed by 8 bases and V by 3 bases; bases with no gene match: 17. Germline V gene lookup returns CDR1 MNHEY and CDR2 SMNVEV (reference sequence).

This clone was seen a single time. V is TRBV19 and J is TRBJ2-3; no clear D gene. The CDR3 is 13 residues long. V was shortened by 6 bases and J by 2 bases, with 9 bases between the two germline ends. Germline V CDR1 and CDR2: LNHDA, SQIVND (reference sequence). In DNA form, the CDR3 reads TGTGCCAGTAGGGACCAAAACACAGATACGCAGTATTTT. Amino acids: CASRDQNTDTQYF.

The V gene is TRBV7-8, the J gene TRBJ2-7; 9 nucleotides match TRBD1. V was clipped by 5 bases and J by 6 bases; unmatched bases: 11. CDR1 is SGHVS and CDR2 is FQNEAQ in the germline V gene. The CDR3 contains 15 residues. CDR3 protein: CASSLGQGFIREQYF. CDR3 coding DNA: TGTGCCAGCAGCCTTGGACAGGGGTTCATTCGCGAGCAGTACTTC.